Listed here is a single TCR beta chain. Its matching antigen is unknown. As originally analysed: From around 20,000 to 690,000 TCRs were found per sample, with a median of approximately 96,000. TCRdb recomputed calls from the RACE reads with MiXCR, one row per CDR3 protein. These V and J calls derive from TCRdb rather than the authors' analysis. This repertoire shows over 40,000 distinct CDR3 sequences, around 3% found once; its top ten account for approximately 7.1%. This sample is part of a study of human T cells and chemical hapten exposure. For the study at large: Per-sample TCR yield variability stemmed mainly from small pooled library volume differences. Study-level findings and limits: Given that the donors had alopecia, their immune response may differ from that seen in healthy people.

The CDR3 runs to 14 residues. V dropped 0 bases and J dropped 3 bases, with 11 bases sitting between them. The germline CDR1 and CDR2 sequences are GTSNPN and SVGIG (reference sequence). Sample time point: patch test 2, 6 weeks after DPC sensitization. Treatment here: therapeutic diphenylcyclopropenone sensitization with weekly scalp DPC. The chain employs TRBV30 and TRBJ1-2; D possibly corresponds to TRBD1 (5 bases). The receptor's source is a man aged 40-55 years with alopecia areata. Some clones in this sample may be carry-over from other donors' samples. Sequencing was performed on whole blood, taken in connection with sensitization to the hapten diphenylcyclopropenone (DPC). CDR3 amino acids: CAWSVPTAYYGYTF. CDR3 DNA: TGTGCCTGGAGTGTACCGACAGCATACTATGGCTACACCTTC.